This T cell receptor beta chain was sequenced for a study of Ad26.COV2.S vaccination and SARS-CoV-2 variants. Study information: Intramuscularly, Ad26.COV2.S was given either once or twice, 56 days apart.

The assay was immunoSEQ multiplex PCR, and TCRdb's table has in-frame clones only and misses some. The sample lists more than 300,000 clones, around 89% seen once, with roughly 5% in the top ten. The germline V and J ends were trimmed by 1 base and 4 bases, with 13 bases remaining between them. The CDR3 runs to 15 residues. Germline CDR1 is LGHNA and CDR2 is YSLEER. Treatment defined: about 20 received Ad26.COV2.S at low or high dose, single or two shots; several received placebo; per-sample allocation not given. It was on day 63 after the first vaccine or placebo injection that samples were taken. The rearrangement links TRBV4-3 to TRBJ1-2; D is uncertain. Source: peripheral blood, taken in a trial of Ad26.COV2.S vaccine versus placebo. This sequence was found in a person aged 18-65 years who received the Ad26.COV2.S COVID-19 vaccine or a placebo. The DNA of the CDR3 is TGCGCCAGCAGCCAAGTAAATAAATTGGGCTATGGCTACACCTTC. Its translation is CASSQVNKLGYGYTF.